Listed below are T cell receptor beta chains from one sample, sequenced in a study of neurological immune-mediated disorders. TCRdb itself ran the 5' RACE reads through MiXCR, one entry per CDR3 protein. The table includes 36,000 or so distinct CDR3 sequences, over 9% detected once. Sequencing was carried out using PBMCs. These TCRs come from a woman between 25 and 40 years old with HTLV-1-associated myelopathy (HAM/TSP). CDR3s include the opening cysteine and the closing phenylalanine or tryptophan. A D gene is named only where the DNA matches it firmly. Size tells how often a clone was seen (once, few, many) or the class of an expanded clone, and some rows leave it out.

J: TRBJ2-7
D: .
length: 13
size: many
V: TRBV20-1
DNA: TGCAGTGCTAGGGGTAAGGTGCCCTACGAGCAGTACTTC
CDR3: CSARGKVPYEQYF

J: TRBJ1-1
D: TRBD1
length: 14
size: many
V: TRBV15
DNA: TGTGCCACCAGCAGAGACACAGGGGTCACTGAAGCTTTCTTT
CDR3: CATSRDTGVTEAFF

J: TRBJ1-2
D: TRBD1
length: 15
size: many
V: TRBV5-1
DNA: TGCGCCAGCAGCCTGACAGGGAGTAATAACTATGGCTACACCTTC
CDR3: CASSLTGSNNYGYTF

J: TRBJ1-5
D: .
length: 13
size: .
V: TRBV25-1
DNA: TGTGACAGCAGTGGGGGGAACAGCCAGCCCCAGCATTTT
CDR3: CDSSGGNSQPQHF

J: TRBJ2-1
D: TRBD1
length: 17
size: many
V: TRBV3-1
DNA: TGTGCCAGCAGCCAAGTTTACAGGGGTAACACCTACAATGAGCAGTTCTTC
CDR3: CASSQVYRGNTYNEQFF

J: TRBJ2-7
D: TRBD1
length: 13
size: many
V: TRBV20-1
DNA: TGCAGTGCTGGGGGACAGACGACCTACGAGCAGTACTTC
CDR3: CSAGGQTTYEQYF

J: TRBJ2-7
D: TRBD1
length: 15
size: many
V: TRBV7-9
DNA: TGTGCCAGCAGCTCGACAGGGGGGAATCCTTACGAGCAGTACTTC
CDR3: CASSSTGGNPYEQYF

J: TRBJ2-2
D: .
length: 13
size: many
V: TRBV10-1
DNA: TGCGCCAGCAAAACGACGAACACCGGGGAGCTGTTTTTT
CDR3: CASKTTNTGELFF

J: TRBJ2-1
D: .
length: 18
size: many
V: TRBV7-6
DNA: TGTGCCAGCAGCTTAGTTTTTTGGGAGAGCAACTCCTACAATGAGCAGTTCTTC
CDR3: CASSLVFWESNSYNEQFF

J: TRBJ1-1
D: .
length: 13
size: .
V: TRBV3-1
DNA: TGTGCAAGCAGCCACAGGATGAACACTGAAGCTTTCTTT
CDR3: CASSHRMNTEAFF

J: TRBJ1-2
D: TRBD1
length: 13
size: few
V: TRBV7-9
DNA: TGTGCCAGCAGCTTTGACAGGGCCGGTGGCTACACCTTC
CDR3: CASSFDRAGGYTF

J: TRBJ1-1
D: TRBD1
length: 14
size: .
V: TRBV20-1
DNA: TGCAGTGCGAATCGCCAGGGGGTCGGCACTGAAGCTTTCTTT
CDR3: CSANRQGVGTEAFF

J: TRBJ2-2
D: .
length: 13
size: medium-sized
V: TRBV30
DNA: TGTGCCTGGAGTGTACGTGACACCGGGGAGCTGTTTTTT
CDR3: CAWSVRDTGELFF

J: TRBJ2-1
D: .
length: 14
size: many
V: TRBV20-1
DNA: TGCAGTGCTAGAGATGTCGACAGCTACAATGAGCAGTTCTTC
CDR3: CSARDVDSYNEQFF

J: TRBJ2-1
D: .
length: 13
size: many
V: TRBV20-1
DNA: TGCAGTGCCCGAAGGACTGGGAGGAATGAGCAGTTCTTC
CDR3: CSARRTGRNEQFF

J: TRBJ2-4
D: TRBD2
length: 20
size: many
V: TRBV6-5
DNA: TGTGCCAGCAGTTACTCATCCCCCCGGGCGGGGGGGCCGGGAATGAGCATTCAGTACTTC
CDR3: CASSYSSPRAGGPGMSIQYF

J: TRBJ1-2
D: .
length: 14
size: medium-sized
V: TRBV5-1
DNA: TGCGCCAGCAGTTCAGAGGGAGTTCGATATGGCTACACCTTC
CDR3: CASSSEGVRYGYTF

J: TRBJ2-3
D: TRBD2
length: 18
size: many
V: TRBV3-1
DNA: TGTGCCAGCAGCCAAGATGGGAGCGGGGGGGCCTACACAGATACGCAGTATTTT
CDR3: CASSQDGSGGAYTDTQYF

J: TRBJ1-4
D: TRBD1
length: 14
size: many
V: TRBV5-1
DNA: TGCGCCAGCAGCTTGGAACAGGGGAACGAAAAACTGTTTTTT
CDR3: CASSLEQGNEKLFF

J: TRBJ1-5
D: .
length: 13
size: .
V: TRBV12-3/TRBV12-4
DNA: TGTGCCAGCAGAGCGACAGTAAATCAGCCCCAGCATTTT
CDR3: CASRATVNQPQHF

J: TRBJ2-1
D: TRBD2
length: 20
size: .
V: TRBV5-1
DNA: TGCGCCAGCAGCTTGCAGAGTCGGTGGGCTAGCGGGGCAAGGGACAATGAGCAGTTCTTC
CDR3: CASSLQSRWASGARDNEQFF

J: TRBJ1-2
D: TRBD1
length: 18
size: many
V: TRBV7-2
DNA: TGTGCCAGCAGCTTCTTTCTTACGGGACAGGGGGCAGGATATGGCTACACCTTC
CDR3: CASSFFLTGQGAGYGYTF

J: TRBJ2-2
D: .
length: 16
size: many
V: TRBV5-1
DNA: TGCGCCAGCAGCTCGGTTGCTGGTCTGAACACCGGGGAGCTGTTTTTT
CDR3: CASSSVAGLNTGELFF

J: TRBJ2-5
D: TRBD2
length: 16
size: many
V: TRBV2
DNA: TGTGCCAGCAGGAAATTGGCTAGCGGGGGCCAAGAGACCCAGTACTTC
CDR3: CASRKLASGGQETQYF

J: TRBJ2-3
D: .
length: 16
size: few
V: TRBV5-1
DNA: TGCGCCAGCAGCTTGCAAAGTACAGGGATCACAGATACGCAGTATTTT
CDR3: CASSLQSTGITDTQYF

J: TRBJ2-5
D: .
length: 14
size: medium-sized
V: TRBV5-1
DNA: TGCGCCAGCAGCTTGGTTGGGAACCAAGAGACCCAGTACTTC
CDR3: CASSLVGNQETQYF

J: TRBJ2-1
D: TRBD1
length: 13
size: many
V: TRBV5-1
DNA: TGCGCCAGCAGCATGACAGGGTGGATAGAGCAGTTCTTC
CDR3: CASSMTGWIEQFF

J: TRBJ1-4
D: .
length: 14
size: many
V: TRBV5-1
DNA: TGCGCCAGCAGCTTGGAGTCAGTTAATGAAAAACTGTTTTTT
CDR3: CASSLESVNEKLFF

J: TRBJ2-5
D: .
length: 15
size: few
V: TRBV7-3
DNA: TGTGCCAGCAGCCTCCATCCCTCGGGGCGGGAGACCCAGTACTTC
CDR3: CASSLHPSGRETQYF

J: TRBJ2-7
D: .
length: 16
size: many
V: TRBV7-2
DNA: TGTGCCAGCAGCTTAGAAATTGGACAAATCTCCTACGAGCAGTACTTC
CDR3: CASSLEIGQISYEQYF

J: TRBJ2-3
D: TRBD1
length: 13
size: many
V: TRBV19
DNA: TGTGCCAGTAGTCAGGGGGCGACAGATACGCAGTATTTT
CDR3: CASSQGATDTQYF

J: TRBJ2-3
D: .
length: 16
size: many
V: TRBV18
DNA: TGTGCCAGCTCACCACCGGGCTCGGGGGGCACAGATACGCAGTATTTT
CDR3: CASSPPGSGGTDTQYF